This entry describes one T cell receptor beta chain. Its specificity is not known. V was cut by 4 bases and J by 8 bases, with 15 bases left in between. This CDR3 has 13 residues. From germline, CDR1 is SGHRS and CDR2 YFSETQ. Profiled with immunoSEQ multiplex PCR; TCRdb holds only in-frame clones, not every one. The table includes around 2,000,000 clones, 85% to 95% detected once. These data are taken from a study of shared clonotypes between healthy human individuals. Study results and caveats: Naive subsets typically showed greater estimated richness than memory subsets. Sequencing depth was a factor that was expected to affect clonotype sharing among donors. Non-shared clonotypes had lower generation probabilities than clonotypes shared by all four sorted-subset donors.

The authors divided CD4+ cells into CD45RA+ naive and CD45RA-negative memory subsets. Sequencing was done on a sample of naive CD4+ T cells sorted from blood. The sample's subset: CD45RA+ positively selected. The chain is built from TRBV5-1 and TRBJ1-2, with D unclear. The sequence was collected from a man younger than 30 in good health. Here the CDR3 DNA reads TGCGCCAGCAGCCCGGCCGGCCCGGGGGGCTACACCTTC. Its protein is CASSPAGPGGYTF.